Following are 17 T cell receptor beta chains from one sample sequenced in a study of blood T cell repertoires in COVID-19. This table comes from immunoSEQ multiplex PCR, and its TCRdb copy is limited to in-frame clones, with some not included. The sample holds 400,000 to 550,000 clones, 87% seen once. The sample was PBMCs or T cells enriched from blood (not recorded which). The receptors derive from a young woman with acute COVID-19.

In DNA, the CDR3 is TGCAGCGTTGTGGAAGGGGCCTATGGCTACACCTTC. It translates to CSVVEGAYGYTF. The chain carries TRBV29-1 and TRBJ1-2, with D possibly being TRBD1 (5 bases). CDR3 length: 12 residues. V lost 4 bases and J 4 bases, leaving 10 bases between the germline ends. CDR1 is SQVTM and CDR2 is ANQGSEA in the germline V gene.

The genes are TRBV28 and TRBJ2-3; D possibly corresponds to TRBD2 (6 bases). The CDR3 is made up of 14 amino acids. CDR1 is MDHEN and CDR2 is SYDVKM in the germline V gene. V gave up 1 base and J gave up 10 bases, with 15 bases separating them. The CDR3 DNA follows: TGTGCCAGCAGTTTATCTAGCGCTCAGGGCGCGCAGTATTTT. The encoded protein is CASSLSSAQGAQYF. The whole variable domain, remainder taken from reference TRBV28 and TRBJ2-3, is DVKVTQSSRYLVKRTGEKVFLECVQDMDHENMFWYRQDPGLGLRLIYFSYDVKMKEKGDIPEGYSVSREKKERFSLILESASTNQTSMYLCASSLSSAQGAQYFGPGTRLTVL.

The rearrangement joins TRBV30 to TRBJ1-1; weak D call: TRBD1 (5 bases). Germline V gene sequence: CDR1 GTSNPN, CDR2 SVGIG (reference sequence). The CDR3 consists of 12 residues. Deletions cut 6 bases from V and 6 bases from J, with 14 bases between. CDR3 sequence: CACQARGAEAFF. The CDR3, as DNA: TGTGCCTGTCAGGCTCGGGGGGCTGAAGCTTTCTTT.

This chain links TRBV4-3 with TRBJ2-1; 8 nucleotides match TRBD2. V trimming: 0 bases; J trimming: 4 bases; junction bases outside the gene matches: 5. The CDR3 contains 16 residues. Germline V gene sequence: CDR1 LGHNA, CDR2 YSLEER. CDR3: CASSQEWGTRYNEQFF. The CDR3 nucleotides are TGCGCCAGCAGCCAAGAGTGGGGGACTAGATACAATGAGCAGTTCTTC.

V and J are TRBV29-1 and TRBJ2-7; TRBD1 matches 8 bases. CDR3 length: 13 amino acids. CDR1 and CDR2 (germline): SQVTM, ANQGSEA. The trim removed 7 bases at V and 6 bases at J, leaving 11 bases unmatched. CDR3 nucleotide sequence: TGCAGCGCCCAATCAGGACAGGGTTCCGAGCAGTACTTC. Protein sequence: CSAQSGQGSEQYF.

The CDR3 reads CASSRRGTEAFF. The CDR3 region has the DNA TGTGCCAGCAGTCGTAGGGGTACTGAAGCTTTCTTT. This rearrangement joins TRBV6-5 to TRBJ1-1; maybe TRBD1 (5 bases). With 5 bases removed from V and 5 bases from J, the gap between germline ends came to 9 bases. CDR3 length: 12 residues. CDR1 and CDR2 from the germline V gene are MNHEY and SVGAGI.

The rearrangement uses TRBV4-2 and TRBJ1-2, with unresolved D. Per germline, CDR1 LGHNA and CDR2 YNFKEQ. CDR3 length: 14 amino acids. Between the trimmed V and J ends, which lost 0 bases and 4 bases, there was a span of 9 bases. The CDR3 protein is CASSQESEGYGYTF. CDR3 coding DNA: TGTGCCAGCAGCCAAGAGTCGGAGGGCTATGGCTACACCTTC.

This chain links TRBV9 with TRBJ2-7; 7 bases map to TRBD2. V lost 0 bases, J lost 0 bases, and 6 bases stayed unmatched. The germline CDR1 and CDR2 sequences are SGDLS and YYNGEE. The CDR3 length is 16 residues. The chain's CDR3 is CASSVAGGSASYEQYF. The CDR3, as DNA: TGTGCCAGCAGCGTAGCGGGGGGTTCGGCCTCCTACGAGCAGTACTTC.

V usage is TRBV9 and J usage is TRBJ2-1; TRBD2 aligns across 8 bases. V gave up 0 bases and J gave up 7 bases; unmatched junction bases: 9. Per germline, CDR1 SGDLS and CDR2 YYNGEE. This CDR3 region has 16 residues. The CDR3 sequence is CASSVALLAARNEQFF. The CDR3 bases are TGTGCCAGCAGCGTAGCTCTACTAGCGGCCCGGAATGAGCAGTTCTTC.

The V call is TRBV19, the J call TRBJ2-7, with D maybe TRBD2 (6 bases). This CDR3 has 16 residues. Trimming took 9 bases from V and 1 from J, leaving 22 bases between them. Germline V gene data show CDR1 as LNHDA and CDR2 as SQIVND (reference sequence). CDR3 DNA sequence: TGTGCCAGGATCTATGACCGGGACTCCTATTCCTACGAGCAGTACTTC. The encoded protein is CARIYDRDSYSYEQYF.

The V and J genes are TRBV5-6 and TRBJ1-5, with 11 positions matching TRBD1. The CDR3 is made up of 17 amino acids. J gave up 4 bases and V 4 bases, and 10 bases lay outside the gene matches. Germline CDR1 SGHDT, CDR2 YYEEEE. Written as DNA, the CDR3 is TGTGCCAGCAGCCGGACAGGGGGCCGTTTATCGAATCAGCCCCAGCATTTT. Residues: CASSRTGGRLSNQPQHF.

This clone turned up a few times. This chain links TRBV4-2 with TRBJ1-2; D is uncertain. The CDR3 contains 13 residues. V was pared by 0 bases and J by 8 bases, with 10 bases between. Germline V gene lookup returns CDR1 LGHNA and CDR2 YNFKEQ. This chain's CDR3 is CASSQDYTVGYTF. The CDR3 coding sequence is TGTGCCAGCAGCCAAGATTATACGGTCGGCTACACCTTC.

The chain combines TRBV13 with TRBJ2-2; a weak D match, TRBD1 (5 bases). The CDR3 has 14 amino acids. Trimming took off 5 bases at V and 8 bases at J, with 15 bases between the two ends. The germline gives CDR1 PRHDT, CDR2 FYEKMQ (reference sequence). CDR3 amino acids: CASSTSRVSGELFF. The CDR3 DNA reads TGTGCCAGCAGCACCAGCAGGGTATCGGGGGAGCTGTTTTTT.

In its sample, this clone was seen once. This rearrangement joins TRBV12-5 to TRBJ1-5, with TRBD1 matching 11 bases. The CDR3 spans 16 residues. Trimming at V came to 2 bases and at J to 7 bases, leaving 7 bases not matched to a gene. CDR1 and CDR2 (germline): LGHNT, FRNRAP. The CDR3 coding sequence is TGTGCTAGTGGTTTGATCGACGGACAGGGGGCCCAGCCCCAGCATTTT. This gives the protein CASGLIDGQGAQPQHF.

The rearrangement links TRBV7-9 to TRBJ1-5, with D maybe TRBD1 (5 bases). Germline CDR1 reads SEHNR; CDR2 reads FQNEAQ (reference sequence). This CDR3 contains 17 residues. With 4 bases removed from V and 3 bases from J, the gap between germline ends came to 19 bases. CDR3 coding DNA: TGTGCCAGCAGCTCCCTCCCCCAGGGTCCCCTCAATCAGCCCCAGCATTTT. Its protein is CASSSLPQGPLNQPQHF.

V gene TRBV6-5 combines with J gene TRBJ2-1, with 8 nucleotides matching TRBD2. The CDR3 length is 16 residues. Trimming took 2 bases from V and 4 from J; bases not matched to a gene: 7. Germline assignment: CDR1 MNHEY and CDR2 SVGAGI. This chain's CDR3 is CASSYTVRGAYNEQFF. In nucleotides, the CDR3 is TGTGCCAGCAGTTACACGGTGCGGGGGGCTTACAATGAGCAGTTCTTC.

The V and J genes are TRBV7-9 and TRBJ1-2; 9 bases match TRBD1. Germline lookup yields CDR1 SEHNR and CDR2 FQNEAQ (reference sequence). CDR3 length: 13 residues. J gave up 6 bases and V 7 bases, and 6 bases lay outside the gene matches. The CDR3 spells CASTSRTGDGYTF. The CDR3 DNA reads TGTGCCAGCACCTCCCGGACAGGGGATGGCTACACCTTC.